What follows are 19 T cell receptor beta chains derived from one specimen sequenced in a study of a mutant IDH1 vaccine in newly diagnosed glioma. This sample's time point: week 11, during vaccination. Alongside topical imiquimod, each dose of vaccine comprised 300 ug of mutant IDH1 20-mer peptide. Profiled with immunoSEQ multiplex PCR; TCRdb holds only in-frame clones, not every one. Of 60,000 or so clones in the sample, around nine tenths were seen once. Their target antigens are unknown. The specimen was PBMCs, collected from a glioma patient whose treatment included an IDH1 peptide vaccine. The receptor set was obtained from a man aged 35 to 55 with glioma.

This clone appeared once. CDR3 nucleotide sequence: TGTGCCAGCAGCCAAGATCTCGGGCCCTACGAGCAGTACGTC. Encoded protein: CASSQDLGPYEQYV. The rearrangement uses TRBV4-2 and TRBJ2-7, with D unclear. Germline CDR1 and CDR2: LGHNA and YNFKEQ. Trimming removed 0 bases at V and 2 bases at J, with 8 bases between. The CDR3 runs 14 residues.

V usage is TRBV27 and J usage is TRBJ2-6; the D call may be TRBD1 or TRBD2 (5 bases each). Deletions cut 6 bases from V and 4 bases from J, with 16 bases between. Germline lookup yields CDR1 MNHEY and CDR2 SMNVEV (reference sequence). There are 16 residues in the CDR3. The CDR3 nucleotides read TGTGCCAGCAGGCGAGGGGTGGCGACCGGGGCCAACGTCCTGACTTTC. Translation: CASRRGVATGANVLTF.

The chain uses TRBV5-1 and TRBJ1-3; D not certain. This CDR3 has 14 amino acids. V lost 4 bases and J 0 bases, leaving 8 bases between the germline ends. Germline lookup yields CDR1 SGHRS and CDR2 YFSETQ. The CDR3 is CASSARHSGNTIYF. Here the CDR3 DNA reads TGCGCCAGCAGCGCCCGCCACTCTGGAAACACCATATATTTT.

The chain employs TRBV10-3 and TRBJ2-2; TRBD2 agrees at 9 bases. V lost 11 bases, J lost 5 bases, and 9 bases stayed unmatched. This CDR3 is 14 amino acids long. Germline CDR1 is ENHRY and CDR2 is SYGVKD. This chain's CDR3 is CASAAGGSTGELFF. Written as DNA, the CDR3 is TGTGCCTCCGCGGCGGGAGGGAGTACCGGGGAGCTGTTTTTT.

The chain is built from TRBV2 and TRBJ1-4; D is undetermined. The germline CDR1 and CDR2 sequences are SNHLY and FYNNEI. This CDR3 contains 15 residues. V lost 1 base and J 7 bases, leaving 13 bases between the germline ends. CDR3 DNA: TGTGCCAGCAGTGAAGTGGGGATCCAAGGTGAAAAACTGTTTTTT. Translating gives CASSEVGIQGEKLFF.

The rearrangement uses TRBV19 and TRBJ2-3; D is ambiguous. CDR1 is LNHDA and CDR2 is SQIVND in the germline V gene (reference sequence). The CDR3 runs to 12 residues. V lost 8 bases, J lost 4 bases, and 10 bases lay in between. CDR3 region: CASAEVPDTQYF. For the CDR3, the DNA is TGTGCCAGTGCCGAAGTTCCAGATACGCAGTATTTT. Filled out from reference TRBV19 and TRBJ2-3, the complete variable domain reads DGGITQSPKYLFRKEGQNVTLSCEQNLNHDAMYWYRQDPGQGLRLIYYSQIVNDFQKGDIAEGYSVSREKKESFPLTVTSAQKNPTAFYLCASAEVPDTQYFGPGTRLTVL.

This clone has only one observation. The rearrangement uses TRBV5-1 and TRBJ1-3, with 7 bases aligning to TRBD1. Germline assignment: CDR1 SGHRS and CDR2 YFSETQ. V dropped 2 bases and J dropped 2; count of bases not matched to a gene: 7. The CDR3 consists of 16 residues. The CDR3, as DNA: TGCGCCAGCAGCTTACAGGGGCTAGTGGCTGGAAACACCATATATTTT. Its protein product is CASSLQGLVAGNTIYF.

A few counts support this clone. The CDR3 DNA reads as TGTGCCAGTAGTAAAGAGGTCGGGAGCTCCTACGAGCAGTACTTC. Amino acid sequence: CASSKEVGSSYEQYF. The rearrangement uses TRBV19 and TRBJ2-7; D might be TRBD2 (6 bases). With 4 bases removed from V and 0 bases from J, the gap between germline ends came to 13 bases. This CDR3 is built from 15 residues. In germline, CDR1 is LNHDA, CDR2 SQIVND (reference sequence).

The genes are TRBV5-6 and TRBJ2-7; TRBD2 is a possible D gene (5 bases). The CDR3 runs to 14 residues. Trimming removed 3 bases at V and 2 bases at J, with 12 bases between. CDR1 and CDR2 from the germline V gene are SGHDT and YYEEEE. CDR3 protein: CASSWGAIPYEQYV. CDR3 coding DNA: TGTGCCAGCAGCTGGGGAGCTATTCCCTACGAGCAGTACGTC.

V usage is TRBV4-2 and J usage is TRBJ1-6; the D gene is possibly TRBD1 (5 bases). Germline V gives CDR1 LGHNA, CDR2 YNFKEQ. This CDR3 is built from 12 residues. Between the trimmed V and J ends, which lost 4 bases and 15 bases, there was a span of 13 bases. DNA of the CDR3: TGTGCCAGCAGCCCGCTATTCCAGGGCCTCCACTTT. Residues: CASSPLFQGLHF.

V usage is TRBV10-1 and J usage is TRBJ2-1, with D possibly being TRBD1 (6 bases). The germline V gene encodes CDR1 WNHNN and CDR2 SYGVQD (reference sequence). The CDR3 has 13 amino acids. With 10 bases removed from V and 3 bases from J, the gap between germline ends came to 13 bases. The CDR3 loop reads CATGTPDYNEQFF. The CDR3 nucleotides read TGCGCCACCGGGACACCCGACTACAATGAGCAGTTCTTC.

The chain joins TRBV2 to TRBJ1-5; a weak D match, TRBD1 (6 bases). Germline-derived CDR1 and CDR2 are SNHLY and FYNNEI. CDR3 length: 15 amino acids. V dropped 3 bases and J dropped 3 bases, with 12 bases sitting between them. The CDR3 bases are TGTGCCAGCAGTGAGAGTGGACAGTTCAATCAGCCCCAGCATTTT. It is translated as CASSESGQFNQPQHF.

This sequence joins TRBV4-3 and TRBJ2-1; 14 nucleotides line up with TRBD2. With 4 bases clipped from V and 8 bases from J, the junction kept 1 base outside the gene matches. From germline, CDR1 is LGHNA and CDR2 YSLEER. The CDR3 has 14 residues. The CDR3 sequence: CASSRGLAGDEQFF. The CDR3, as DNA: TGCGCCAGCAGCCGGGGACTAGCGGGAGATGAGCAGTTCTTC.

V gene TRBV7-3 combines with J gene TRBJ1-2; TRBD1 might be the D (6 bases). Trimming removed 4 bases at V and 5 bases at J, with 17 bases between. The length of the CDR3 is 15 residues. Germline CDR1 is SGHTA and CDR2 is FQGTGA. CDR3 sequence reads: CASSSQASRGYGYTF. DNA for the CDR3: TGTGCCAGCAGCTCCCAGGCATCCAGGGGATATGGCTACACCTTC.

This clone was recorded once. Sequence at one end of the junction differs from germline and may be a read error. This CDR3 is CATSGPSGSWGTDTQYF. DNA of the CDR3: TGTGCCACCAGCGGACCTAGCGGGAGTTGGGGCACAGATACGCAGTATTTT. The genes are TRBV7-2 and TRBJ2-3; 10 nucleotides agree with TRBD2. CDR3 length: 17 amino acids. Germline lookup yields CDR1 SGHTA and CDR2 FQGNSA.

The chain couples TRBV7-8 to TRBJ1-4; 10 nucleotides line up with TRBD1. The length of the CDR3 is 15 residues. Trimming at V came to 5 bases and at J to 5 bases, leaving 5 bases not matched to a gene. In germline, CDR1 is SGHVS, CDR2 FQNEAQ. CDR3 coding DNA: TGTGCCAGCAGCAATCCGGGACAGGGGAATGAAAAACTGTTTTTT. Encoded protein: CASSNPGQGNEKLFF.

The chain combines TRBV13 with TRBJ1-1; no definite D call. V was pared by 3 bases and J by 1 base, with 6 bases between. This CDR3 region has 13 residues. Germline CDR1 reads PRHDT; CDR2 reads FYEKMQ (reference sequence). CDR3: CASSFPANTEAFF. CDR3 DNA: TGTGCCAGCAGCTTCCCCGCGAACACTGAAGCTTTCTTT.

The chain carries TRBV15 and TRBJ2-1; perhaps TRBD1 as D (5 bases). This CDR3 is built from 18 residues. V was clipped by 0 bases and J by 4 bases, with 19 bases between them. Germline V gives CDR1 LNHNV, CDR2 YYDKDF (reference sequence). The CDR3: CATSRDLRQSSYYNEQFF. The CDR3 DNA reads TGTGCCACCAGCAGAGACCTCCGACAGAGTTCTTATTACAATGAGCAGTTCTTC.

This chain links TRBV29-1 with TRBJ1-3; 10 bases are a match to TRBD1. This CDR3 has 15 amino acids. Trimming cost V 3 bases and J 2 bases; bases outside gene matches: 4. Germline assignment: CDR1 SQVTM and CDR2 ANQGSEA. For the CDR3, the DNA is TGCAGCGTTGACGCCGGGACAGGGGCTGGAAACACCATATATTTT. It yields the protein CSVDAGTGAGNTIYF.